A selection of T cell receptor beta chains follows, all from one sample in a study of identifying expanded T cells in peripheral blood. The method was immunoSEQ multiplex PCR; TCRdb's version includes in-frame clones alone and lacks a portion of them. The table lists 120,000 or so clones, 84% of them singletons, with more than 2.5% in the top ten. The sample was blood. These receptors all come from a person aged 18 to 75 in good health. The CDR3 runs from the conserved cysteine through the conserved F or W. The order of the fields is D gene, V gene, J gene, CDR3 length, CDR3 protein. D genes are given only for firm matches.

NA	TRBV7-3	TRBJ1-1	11	CASPSNTEAFF
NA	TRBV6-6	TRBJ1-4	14	CASSPSRVNEKLFF
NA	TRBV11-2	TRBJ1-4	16	CASSLVSGRENEKLFF
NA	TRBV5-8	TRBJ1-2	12	CATATGRQGYTF
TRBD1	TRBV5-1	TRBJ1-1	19	CASSLLPRGTGGAGAEAFF
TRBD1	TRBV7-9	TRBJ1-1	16	CASRPNRGRVNTEAFF
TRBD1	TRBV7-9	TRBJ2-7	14	CASSFAQGPYEQYF
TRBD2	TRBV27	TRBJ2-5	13	CASRGLAKETQYF
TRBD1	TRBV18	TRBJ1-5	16	CASSPRTGAGSQPQHF
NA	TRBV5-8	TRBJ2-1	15	CASPIQQGLYNEQFF
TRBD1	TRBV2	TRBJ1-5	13	CASRGTGNQPQHF
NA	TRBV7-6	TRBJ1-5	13	CASSLGVGEPQHF
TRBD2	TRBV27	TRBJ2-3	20	CASSLSPGTSGGRPTDTQYF
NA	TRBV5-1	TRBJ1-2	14	CASSLGDSNYGYTF
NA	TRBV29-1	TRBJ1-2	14	CSVGSAGLGYGYTF
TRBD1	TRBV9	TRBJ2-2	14	CASSVGGQTGELFF
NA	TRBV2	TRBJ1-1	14	CASSETPYNTEAFF
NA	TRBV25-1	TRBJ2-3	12	CASLTNTDTQYF
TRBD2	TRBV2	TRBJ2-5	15	CASNGLAGGTETQYF
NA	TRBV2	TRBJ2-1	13	CASSILLRNEQFF
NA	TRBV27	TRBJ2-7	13	CASSQRPIYEQYF
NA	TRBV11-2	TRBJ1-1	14	CASSLMVGNTEAFF
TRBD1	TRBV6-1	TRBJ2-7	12	CASSMTGVEQYF
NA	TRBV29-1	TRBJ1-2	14	CSVVGGSFWDGYTF
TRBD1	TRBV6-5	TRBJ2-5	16	CASSYSSRGRWETQYF
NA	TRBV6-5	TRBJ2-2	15	CASSYSGGATGELFF
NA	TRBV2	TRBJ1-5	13	CASTENSGQPQHF
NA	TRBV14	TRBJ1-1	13	CASSRYKNTEAFF
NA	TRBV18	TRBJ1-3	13	CASSSDSGNTIYF
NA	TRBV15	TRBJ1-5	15	CATSRDQGSNQPQHF
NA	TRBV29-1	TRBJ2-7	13	CSVRAQITYEQYF
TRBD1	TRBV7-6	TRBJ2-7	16	CASSSTPSDRAYEQYF
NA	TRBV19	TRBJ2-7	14	CASAKGGSNYEQYF
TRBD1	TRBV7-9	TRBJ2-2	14	CATNRQGGTGELFF
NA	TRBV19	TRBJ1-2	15	CASRVDGQANYGYTF
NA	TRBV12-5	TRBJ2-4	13	CASGLMDGLPQYF
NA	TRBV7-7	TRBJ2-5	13	CASSLMRKETQYF
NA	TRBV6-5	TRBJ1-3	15	CASTGEGQGGNTIYF
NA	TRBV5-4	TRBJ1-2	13	CASTVQDFYGYTF
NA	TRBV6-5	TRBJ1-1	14	CASSLTPKNTEAFF
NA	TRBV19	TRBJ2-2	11	CASSPKRELFF
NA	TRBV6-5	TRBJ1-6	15	CASRKQGLGNSPLHF
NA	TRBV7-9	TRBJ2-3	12	CASSTGPGAQYF
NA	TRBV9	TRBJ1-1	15	CASSVRGDMNTEAFF
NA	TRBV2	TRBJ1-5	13	CASRPGINQPQHF
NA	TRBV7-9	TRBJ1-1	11	CASSFRTEAFF
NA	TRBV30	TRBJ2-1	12	CAWGRGLNEQFF
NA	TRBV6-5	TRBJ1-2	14	CASSLRETHYGYTF
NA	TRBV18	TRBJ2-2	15	CASSPRNLNTGELFF
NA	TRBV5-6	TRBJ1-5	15	CASSLRPGVGQPQHF
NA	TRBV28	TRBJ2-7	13	CASESEGTYEQYF
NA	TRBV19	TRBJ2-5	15	CASSIGSGARETQYF
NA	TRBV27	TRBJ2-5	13	CASSLRFGGTQYF
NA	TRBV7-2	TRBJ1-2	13	CASHRGASYGYTF
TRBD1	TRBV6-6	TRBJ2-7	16	CASSLSGAGGGYEQYF
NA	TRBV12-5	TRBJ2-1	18	CASGGVWGRVSSYNEQFF
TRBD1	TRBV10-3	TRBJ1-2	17	CAIGGESRGRSNYGYTF
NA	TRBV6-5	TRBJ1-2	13	CASRKDRLYGYTF
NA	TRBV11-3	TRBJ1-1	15	CASSGDGTYNTEAFF
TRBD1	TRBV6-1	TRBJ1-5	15	CASSEDRGSHQPQHF